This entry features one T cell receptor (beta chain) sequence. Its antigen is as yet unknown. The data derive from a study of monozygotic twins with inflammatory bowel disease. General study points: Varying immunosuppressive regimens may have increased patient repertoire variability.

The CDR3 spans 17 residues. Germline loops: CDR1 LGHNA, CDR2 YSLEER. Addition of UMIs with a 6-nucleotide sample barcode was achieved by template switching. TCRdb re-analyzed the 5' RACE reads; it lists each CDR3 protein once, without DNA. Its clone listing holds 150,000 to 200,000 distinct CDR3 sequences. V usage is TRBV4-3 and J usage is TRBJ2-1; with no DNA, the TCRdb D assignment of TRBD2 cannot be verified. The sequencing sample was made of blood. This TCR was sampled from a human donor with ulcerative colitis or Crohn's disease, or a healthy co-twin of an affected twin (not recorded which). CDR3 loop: CASSQGAAGGTYNEQFF.